These 25 T cell receptor beta chains originate from one sample sequenced in a study of T cell changes during pregnancy in multiple sclerosis. Profiled with immunoSEQ multiplex PCR; TCRdb holds only in-frame clones, not every one. The sample yields 35,000 to 55,000 clones, just over 90% seen once. The sequenced sample was CD8+ T cells from peripheral blood mononuclear cells, obtained after pregnancy. The source of these receptors is a female donor with multiple sclerosis, enrolled in a pregnancy study.

This chain joins TRBV27 and TRBJ2-7; possibly TRBD1 for D (6 bases). This CDR3 region has 15 residues. V lost 3 bases and J lost 3, with 15 bases in between. The germline V gene encodes CDR1 MNHEY and CDR2 SMNVEV (reference sequence). CDR3 sequence reads: CASSFSVQGGYEQYF. The DNA of the CDR3 is TGTGCCAGCAGTTTTTCAGTGCAAGGGGGCTACGAGCAGTACTTC.

The V and J genes are TRBV7-9 and TRBJ2-7; 8 nucleotides agree with TRBD2. CDR3 size: 17 residues. J gave up 0 bases and V 4 bases, and 11 bases lay outside the gene matches. Germline CDR1 is SEHNR and CDR2 is FQNEAQ (reference sequence). Here the CDR3 reads CASSSGGRQAISYEQYF. For the CDR3, the DNA is TGTGCCAGCAGCTCGGGCGGGAGGCAGGCAATCTCCTACGAGCAGTACTTC.

CDR3 nucleotides: TGCGCCAGCAGCCAAGAAGGAGCAGGGAGGGTCGATGAGCAGTTCTTC. Its protein product is CASSQEGAGRVDEQFF. The chain uses TRBV4-1 and TRBJ2-1; TRBD2 matches 7 bases. CDR1 is MGHRA and CDR2 is YSYEKL in the germline V gene. The CDR3 has 16 residues. V gave up 0 bases and J gave up 8 bases; unmatched junction bases: 10.

This sequence joins TRBV29-1 and TRBJ2-1; TRBD2 agrees at 10 bases. Germline CDR1 reads SQVTM; CDR2 reads ANQGSEA. The CDR3 runs to 16 residues. V trimming: 3 bases; J trimming: 7 bases; junction bases outside the gene matches: 12. The CDR3, as DNA: TGCAGCGTTGAGGGTGATGCTAGCGGGAGATGGAATGAGCAGTTCTTC. This translates into CSVEGDASGRWNEQFF.

This sequence joins TRBV27 and TRBJ2-1, with a weak D call TRBD2 (5 bases). There are 16 residues in the CDR3. CDR1 and CDR2 (germline): MNHEY, SMNVEV (reference sequence). V lost 2 bases, J lost 7 bases, and 18 bases lay in between. For the CDR3, the DNA is TGTGCCAGCAGTTTAGTTGGCGGACTTGGCGGGAATGAGCAGTTCTTC. This sequence encodes CASSLVGGLGGNEQFF.

The CDR3 is CASSTRGGARNTEAFF. The CDR3 DNA is TGTGCCAGCAGCACCCGAGGAGGGGCCCGGAACACTGAAGCTTTCTTT. V gene TRBV7-9 combines with J gene TRBJ1-1; D possibly corresponds to TRBD1 (5 bases). V was clipped by 5 bases and J by 1 base, with 17 bases between them. Per germline, CDR1 SEHNR and CDR2 FQNEAQ (reference sequence). This CDR3 has 16 residues.

The J gene is TRBJ2-7, the V gene TRBV20-1; no clear D. The CDR3 extends over 11 amino acids. V dropped 6 bases and J dropped 4 bases, with 10 bases sitting between them. The germline gives CDR1 DFQATT, CDR2 SNEGSKA (reference sequence). Here the CDR3 reads CSAQYLYEQYF. DNA of the CDR3: TGCAGTGCCCAATACTTGTACGAGCAGTACTTC.

This chain connects TRBV5-1 to TRBJ2-5, with D possibly matching TRBD1 (6 bases). Germline CDR1 SGHRS, CDR2 YFSETQ. This CDR3 is 17 amino acids long. Trimming removed 0 bases at V and 1 base at J, with 16 bases between. CDR3 coding DNA: TGCGCCAGCAGCTTGGAAGGGCCGGGGACAATCCAAGAGACCCAGTACTTC. This sequence encodes CASSLEGPGTIQETQYF.

CDR3 DNA sequence: TGTGCCAGCACGATGAGCTCCTATAATTCACCCCTCCACTTT. Protein sequence: CASTMSSYNSPLHF. This chain uses TRBV6-6 with TRBJ1-6; D not resolved. The CDR3 loop spans 14 amino acids. V was trimmed by 7 bases and J by 0 bases, leaving 7 bases between them. Germline loops: CDR1 MNHNY, CDR2 SVGAGI (reference sequence).

The DNA of the CDR3 is TGTGCCAGCAGCTTAGTCCCCGGGACAGGAACCTACGAGCAGTACTTC. Amino acids: CASSLVPGTGTYEQYF. The V gene is TRBV7-8, the J gene TRBJ2-7; 8 positions agree with TRBD1. There are 16 residues in the CDR3. Germline loops: CDR1 SGHVS, CDR2 FQNEAQ. J gave up 2 bases and V 1 base, and 7 bases lay outside the gene matches.

The gene calls are TRBV5-5 and TRBJ2-2; TRBD2 matches 13 bases. Germline V gene data show CDR1 as SGHKS and CDR2 as YYEKEE (reference sequence). This CDR3 has 16 residues. V lost 5 bases, J lost 4 bases, and 5 bases stayed unmatched. The DNA for the CDR3 is TGTGCCAGCAGGGGGACTAGCGGGGCGGGCACCGGGGAGCTGTTTTTT. Its protein is CASRGTSGAGTGELFF.

The chain combines TRBV4-2 with TRBJ2-3, with 7 bases fitting TRBD1. CDR1 is LGHNA and CDR2 is YNFKEQ in the germline V gene. Unmatched junction bases numbered 10, after V lost 0 bases and J lost 1 base. This CDR3 has 18 residues. This chain's CDR3 is CASSQDLEQGDRTDTQYF. The CDR3 DNA follows: TGTGCCAGCAGCCAAGATCTGGAGCAGGGGGATCGCACAGATACGCAGTATTTT.

Turning to this clone: One junction end disagrees with the germline gene, perhaps due to a read error. The chain couples TRBV5-4 to TRBJ2-2; TRBD2 aligns across 13 bases. Germline V gives CDR1 SGHNT, CDR2 YYREEE (reference sequence). CDR3 size: 16 residues. The CDR3 DNA is TGTGCCAGCAGCTCTGGGACTAGCGGGAATACCGAGGAGCTGTTTTTT. As protein: CASSSGTSGNTEELFF.

In its sample, this clone was seen once. The rearrangement uses TRBV10-2 and TRBJ2-1; possible D gene TRBD2, 5 bases. The germline V gene encodes CDR1 WSHSY and CDR2 SAAADI. The V gene lost 7 bases and the J gene lost 3 bases, with 10 bases spanning the gap. The CDR3 loop spans 13 amino acids. CDR3 amino acids: CASKRENYNEQFF. In DNA, the CDR3 is TGCGCCAGCAAGAGGGAGAACTACAATGAGCAGTTCTTC.

The chain links TRBV7-9 to TRBJ2-5; no definite D call. V was pared by 1 base and J by 2 bases, with 11 bases between. The germline CDR1 and CDR2 sequences are SEHNR and FQNEAQ (reference sequence). The CDR3 loop spans 15 amino acids. The CDR3 DNA reads TGTGCCAGCAGCTTAGGGCCAGGCTTACAAGAGACCCAGTACTTC. This encodes CASSLGPGLQETQYF.

The chain links TRBV28 to TRBJ2-7, with 9 positions matching TRBD1. Germline CDR1 is MDHEN and CDR2 is SYDVKM. V shed 3 bases and J 0 bases; nucleotides not matched to a gene: 9. This CDR3 is 17 amino acids long. The CDR3 nucleotides are TGTGCCAGCAGTTTTCCCCGGACAGGGGAAGACTCCTACGAGCAGTACTTC. The encoded protein is CASSFPRTGEDSYEQYF.

This rearrangement joins TRBV4-2 to TRBJ1-1; D is unresolved. V lost 0 bases, J lost 2 bases, and 13 bases lay in between. There are 16 residues in the CDR3. Per the germline V gene, CDR1 is LGHNA and CDR2 is YNFKEQ. The CDR3 coding sequence is TGTGCCAGCAGCCAAGATGATAAGCGGACTAACACTGAAGCTTTCTTT. It yields the protein CASSQDDKRTNTEAFF.

The rearrangement joins TRBV11-2 to TRBJ2-3, with TRBD2 matching 9 bases. The CDR3 has 17 residues. J was trimmed by 0 bases and V by 2 bases; bases with no gene match: 6. Germline CDR1 reads SGHAT; CDR2 reads FQNNGV. CDR3 sequence reads: CASSLYGGGGSTDTQYF. The DNA for the CDR3 is TGTGCCAGCAGCTTATATGGCGGGGGGGGTAGCACAGATACGCAGTATTTT.

The chain combines TRBV5-5 with TRBJ2-7, with D perhaps TRBD2 (6 bases). CDR3 length: 11 amino acids. V was cut by 1 base and J by 7 bases, with 6 bases left in between. In germline, CDR1 is SGHKS, CDR2 YYEKEE (reference sequence). CDR3 coding DNA: TGTGCCAGCAGCTTGCGGGGGGAGCAGTACTTC. Translation gives CASSLRGEQYF.

This clone has only one observation. The rearrangement links TRBV11-2 to TRBJ2-1, with D possibly TRBD1 on 6 matching bases. Germline-derived CDR1 and CDR2 are SGHAT and FQNNGV. The CDR3 consists of 17 residues. Trimming left V 0 bases short and J 3 bases short, with 15 bases between. The CDR3: CASSLETGNPYYNEQFF. For the CDR3, the DNA is TGTGCCAGCAGCTTAGAGACAGGAAACCCTTACTACAATGAGCAGTTCTTC.

The chain combines TRBV25-1 with TRBJ1-1, with D unclear. V was shortened by 6 bases and J by 1 base, with 9 bases between the two germline ends. From germline, CDR1 is MGHDK and CDR2 SYGVNS. The CDR3 consists of 13 residues. CDR3 amino acids: CASSPSGNTEAFF. The CDR3 DNA sequence: TGTGCCAGCAGCCCGTCCGGGAACACTGAAGCTTTCTTT. Using reference TRBV25-1 and TRBJ1-1 for the parts outside the CDR3, the full variable domain is EADIYQTPRYLVIGTGKKITLECSQTMGHDKMYWYQQDPGMELHLIHYSYGVNSTEKGDLSSESTVSRIRTEHFPLTLESARPSHTSQYLCASSPSGNTEAFFGQGTRLTVV.

The chain uses TRBV27 and TRBJ1-5; D is unresolved. The CDR3 runs to 13 residues. V dropped 1 base and J dropped 4 bases, with 5 bases sitting between them. The germline V gene encodes CDR1 MNHEY and CDR2 SMNVEV (reference sequence). The CDR3 DNA reads TGTGCCAGCAGTTTATTCCCGAATCAGCCCCAGCATTTT. Translation: CASSLFPNQPQHF.

This chain links TRBV6-5 with TRBJ1-5, with 7 bases aligning to TRBD1. Trimming cost V 7 bases and J 4 bases; bases outside gene matches: 4. Germline CDR1 reads MNHEY; CDR2 reads SVGAGI. The CDR3 covers 13 residues. DNA for the CDR3: TGTGCCAGCACAGGGGGGATTAATCAGCCCCAGCATTTT. It encodes CASTGGINQPQHF.

The V and J genes are TRBV15 and TRBJ1-5; D uncertain. This CDR3 is built from 14 residues. V gave up 6 bases and J gave up 4 bases, with 13 bases separating them. Germline V gene sequence: CDR1 LNHNV, CDR2 YYDKDF (reference sequence). The CDR3 loop is CATSHYSLNQPQHF. CDR3 DNA: TGTGCCACCAGTCATTACTCCTTAAATCAGCCCCAGCATTTT.

The V call is TRBV4-3, the J call TRBJ2-7; the match to TRBD2 covers 7 bases. The germline CDR1 and CDR2 sequences are LGHNA and YSLEER. V dropped 1 base and J dropped 3; count of bases not matched to a gene: 6. The CDR3 loop spans 15 amino acids. The CDR3 loop reads CASSQGVGGVYEQYF. CDR3 in DNA: TGCGCCAGCAGCCAAGGGGTGGGGGGGGTCTACGAGCAGTACTTC.